These 16 T cell receptor beta chains share one sample of origin, sequenced in a study of vaccination effects on CD4 cells after COVID-19. The method was immunoSEQ multiplex PCR; TCRdb's version includes in-frame clones alone and lacks a portion of them. The data show tens of thousands of clones, with 76% seen just once and over 9.5% held by the top ten. Their antigen targets remain unknown. Isolating CD4+ T cells followed 9 to 10 days of culture. This specimen consisted of CD4+ T cells from PBMCs cultured without peptide, obtained before COVID-19 vaccination. The receptors derive from a human donor who had a prior SARS-CoV-2 infection.

V gene TRBV5-8 combines with J gene TRBJ1-5; D perhaps matches TRBD1 (6 bases). The CDR3 is made up of 15 amino acids. The germline V and J ends were trimmed by 0 bases and 2 bases, with 9 bases remaining between them. The germline V gene has CDR1 SGHTS and CDR2 YDEGEE. CDR3 residues: CASSLATGRNQPQHF. The CDR3 DNA reads as TGTGCCAGCAGCTTGGCAACAGGGCGCAATCAGCCCCAGCATTTT.

CDR3 coding DNA: TGTGCCAGCAGCCCTGACCCGGGCTATGGCTACACCTTC. Its protein product is CASSPDPGYGYTF. V is TRBV28 and J is TRBJ1-2; D gene uncertain. The CDR3 contains 13 residues. V gave up 6 bases and J gave up 4 bases, with 12 bases separating them. The germline CDR1 and CDR2 sequences are MDHEN and SYDVKM.

The chain has TRBV7-8 and TRBJ2-1; weak D call: TRBD2 (6 bases). Germline V gene data show CDR1 as SGHVS and CDR2 as FQNEAQ. Trimming pared 2 bases from V and 0 bases from J, leaving 26 bases between. This CDR3 spans 21 amino acids. For the CDR3, the DNA is TGTGCCAGCAGCTTAATATCCGGCGGGACCTTTCAAGCTAGCTCCTACAATGAGCAGTTCTTC. The encoded protein is CASSLISGGTFQASSYNEQFF.

The chain is built from TRBV18 and TRBJ2-2, with TRBD1 matching over 8 bases. CDR3 length: 18 amino acids. The V gene's germline CDR1 is KGHSH and CDR2 LQKENI. After removal of 0 bases from V and 6 bases from J, the junction contained 12 bases not matched to a gene. Here the CDR3 DNA reads TGTGCCAGCTCACCACCCCAGGGGGCGATCTTGATGGCCGGGGAGCTGTTTTTT. It encodes CASSPPQGAILMAGELFF. Filled out from reference TRBV18 and TRBJ2-2, the complete variable domain reads NAGVMQNPRHLVRRRGQEARLRCSPMKGHSHVYWYRQLPEEGLKFMVYLQKENIIDESGMPKERFSAEFPKEGPSILRIQQVVRGDSAAYFCASSPPQGAILMAGELFFGEGSRLTVL.

Only one count was recorded for this clone. The V gene is TRBV20-1, the J gene TRBJ2-1; 11 bases are shared with TRBD2. CDR1 DFQATT and CDR2 SNEGSKA come from the germline V gene (reference sequence). The V and J ends lost 3 bases and 5 bases, in that order; junction bases with no gene match: 6. The CDR3 contains 15 residues. CDR3 protein: CSASSSGRRHNEQFF. The CDR3 nucleotides are TGCAGTGCTAGTTCTAGCGGGAGGCGGCACAATGAGCAGTTCTTC.

This clone has just a few counts. In nucleotides, the CDR3 is TGTGCCAGCAGCTTAATAGGAGGTGGGGGGAAGCAGTTCTTC. Residues: CASSLIGGGGKQFF. The chain uses TRBV7-3 and TRBJ2-1, with TRBD2 as a possible D gene (6 bases). The CDR3 is made up of 14 amino acids. CDR1 and CDR2 from the germline V gene are SGHTA and FQGTGA. V lost 1 base and J lost 11, with 15 bases in between.

The rearrangement joins TRBV5-1 to TRBJ2-5, with 10 bases lining up with TRBD2. Looked up from germline, CDR1 is SGHRS and CDR2 is YFSETQ. V gave up 4 bases and J gave up 0 bases; unmatched junction bases: 6. The CDR3 length is 16 residues. CDR3 bases: TGCGCCAGCAGCCCGAATAGCGGGAGGTACCAAGAGACCCAGTACTTC. This encodes CASSPNSGRYQETQYF.

This clone has a handful of counts. The J gene is TRBJ1-1, the V gene TRBV19; tentative D call: TRBD1 (5 bases). V was pared by 6 bases and J by 6 bases, with 14 bases between. Germline CDR1 LNHDA, CDR2 SQIVND (reference sequence). CDR3 length: 13 residues. Here the CDR3 reads CASSAGTGAEAFF. The CDR3 nucleotides read TGTGCCAGTAGCGCCGGGACGGGGGCTGAAGCTTTCTTT.

This clone was counted once. The chain is built from TRBV2 and TRBJ2-5; no firm D call. The CDR3 covers 14 residues. Germline lookup yields CDR1 SNHLY and CDR2 FYNNEI. Trimming removed 5 bases at V and 2 bases at J, with 12 bases between. The CDR3, as DNA: TGTGCCAGCAGTCGTCAGGTGGGGCAAGAGACCCAGTACTTC. Protein sequence: CASSRQVGQETQYF.

The genes are TRBV27 and TRBJ2-7; D is undetermined. The CDR3 runs to 14 residues. Germline assignment: CDR1 MNHEY and CDR2 SMNVEV (reference sequence). V shed 3 bases and J shed 0 bases, with 9 bases lying between them. The CDR3 spells CASSLKGYSYEQYF. CDR3 DNA sequence: TGTGCCAGCAGTTTGAAGGGATACTCCTACGAGCAGTACTTC.

This clone was seen more than once but under ten times. The chain links TRBV3-1 (or the pseudogene TRBV3-2) to TRBJ2-1; D may be TRBD2 (5 bases). Trimming took off 1 base at V and 7 bases at J, with 14 bases between the two ends. Germline V gene lookup returns CDR1 LGHDT and CDR2 YNNKEL (reference sequence). The CDR3 contains 15 residues. The CDR3 reads CASSQALGLHNEQFF. The DNA of the CDR3 is TGTGCCAGCAGCCAAGCCCTAGGACTTCATAATGAGCAGTTCTTC.

The V and J genes are TRBV9 and TRBJ2-7; 7 nucleotides match TRBD2. J was trimmed by 6 bases and V by 0 bases; bases with no gene match: 3. This CDR3 spans 13 amino acids. Germline CDR1 and CDR2: SGDLS and YYNGEE. The CDR3 bases are TGTGCCAGCAGCGTAGGGGGGGGGTCCGAGCAGTACTTC. Translation gives CASSVGGGSEQYF.

The genes are TRBV5-1 and TRBJ2-7; tentative D call: TRBD1 (5 bases). CDR1 SGHRS and CDR2 YFSETQ come from the germline V gene. CDR3 length equals 13 residues. Trimming removed 0 bases from V and 5 bases from J, with 9 bases in between. CDR3 in DNA: TGCGCCAGCAGCTTGGGACAGTTCAACGAGCAGTACTTC. This codes for CASSLGQFNEQYF.

The chain recombines TRBV10-3 with TRBJ2-1; no firm D call. The germline CDR1 and CDR2 sequences are ENHRY and SYGVKD. Between the trimmed V and J ends, which lost 6 bases and 9 bases, there was a span of 18 bases. CDR3 length equals 14 residues. The CDR3, as DNA: TGTGCCATCAGACAATCCGGTCTCGACTCTGAGCAGTTCTTC. Protein sequence: CAIRQSGLDSEQFF.

The chain carries TRBV7-6 and TRBJ2-7; 14 bases line up with TRBD2. This CDR3 spans 15 amino acids. After removal of 5 bases from V and 2 bases from J, the junction contained 2 bases not matched to a gene. CDR1 and CDR2 from the germline V gene are SGHVS and FNYEAQ. CDR3 nucleotides: TGTGCCAGCAGCGAGGGACTAGCGGGGGCCTACGAGCAGTACTTC. Translating it yields CASSEGLAGAYEQYF.

This clone was observed many times. This sequence joins TRBV7-9 and TRBJ2-3, with 10 bases aligning to TRBD1. The CDR3 is made up of 15 amino acids. The V gene's germline CDR1 is SEHNR and CDR2 FQNEAQ (reference sequence). J was trimmed by 7 bases and V by 0 bases; bases with no gene match: 4. Written as DNA, the CDR3 is TGTGCCAGCAGCTTAGCTCGGGACAGGGGATATACGCAGTATTTT. Residues: CASSLARDRGYTQYF.